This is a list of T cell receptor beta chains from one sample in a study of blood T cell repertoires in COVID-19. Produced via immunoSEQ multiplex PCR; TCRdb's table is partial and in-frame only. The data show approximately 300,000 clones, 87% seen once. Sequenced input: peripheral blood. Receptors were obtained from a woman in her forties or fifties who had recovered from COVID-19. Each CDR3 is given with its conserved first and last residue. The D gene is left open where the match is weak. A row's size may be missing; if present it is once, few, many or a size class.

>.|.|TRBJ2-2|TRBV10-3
CAIRRSANTGELFF
TGTGCCATCAGGCGGAGCGCGAACACCGGGGAGCTGTTTTTT
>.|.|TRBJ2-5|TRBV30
CAWSVSGVRETQYF
TGTGCCTGGAGTGTCTCCGGGGTTAGAGAGACCCAGTACTTC
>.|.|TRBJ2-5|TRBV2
CASMSTPNHLQETQYF
TGTGCCAGCATGTCCACGCCGAACCACCTACAAGAGACCCAGTACTTC
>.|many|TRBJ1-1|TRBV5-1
CASSSRPPGLDTEAFF
TGCGCCAGCAGCTCCCGACCGCCCGGGTTGGACACTGAAGCTTTCTTT
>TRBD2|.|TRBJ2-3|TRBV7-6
CASSLVLAGRSTDTQYF
TGTGCCAGCAGCTTAGTACTAGCGGGGCGTAGCACAGATACGCAGTATTTT
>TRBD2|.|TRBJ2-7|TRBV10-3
CAITPTGTKYEQYF
TGTGCCATCACTCCGACCGGGACTAAATACGAGCAGTACTTC
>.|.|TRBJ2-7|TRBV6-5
CASSQPGRGPYEQYF
TGTGCCAGCAGCCAGCCGGGGCGGGGTCCCTACGAGCAGTACTTC
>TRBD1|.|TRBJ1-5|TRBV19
CASNPGTGNNQPQHF
TGTGCCAGTAACCCCGGGACAGGGAACAATCAGCCCCAGCATTTT
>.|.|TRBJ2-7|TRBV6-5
CASSWSINNEQYF
TGTGCCAGCAGTTGGAGTATCAACAACGAGCAGTACTTC
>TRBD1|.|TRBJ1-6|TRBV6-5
CASRTGTGPSPLHF
TGTGCCAGCAGAACCGGGACAGGGCCCTCACCCCTCCACTTT
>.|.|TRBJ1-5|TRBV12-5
CASVPEWAQPQHF
TGTGCTAGTGTCCCCGAATGGGCACAGCCCCAGCATTTT
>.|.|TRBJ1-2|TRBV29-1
CSVSTRGFSSYGYTF
TGCAGCGTTTCAACCCGCGGATTTTCCTCCTATGGCTACACCTTC
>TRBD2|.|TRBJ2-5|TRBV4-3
CASSQDLGSGGGAQYF
TGCGCCAGCAGCCAAGATTTAGGGAGCGGGGGTGGGGCCCAGTACTTC
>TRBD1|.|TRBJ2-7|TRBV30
CAWSTGVSYEQYF
TGTGCCTGGAGTACAGGGGTATCCTACGAGCAGTACTTC
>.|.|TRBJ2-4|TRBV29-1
CSVGGLEGAKNIQYF
TGCAGCGTTGGGGGATTGGAGGGAGCCAAAAACATTCAGTACTTC
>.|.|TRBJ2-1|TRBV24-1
CATSDWVMGHEQFF
TGTGCCACCAGTGATTGGGTGATGGGCCATGAGCAGTTCTTC
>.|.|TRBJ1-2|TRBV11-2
CASSPRPGSGYTF
TGTGCCAGCAGCCCACGACCAGGTAGTGGCTACACCTTC
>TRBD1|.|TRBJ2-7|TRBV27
CASSLFGGDRGHEQYF
TGTGCCAGCAGTTTATTCGGGGGGGACAGGGGCCACGAGCAGTACTTC
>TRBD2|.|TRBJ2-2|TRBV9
CASSGLAENTGELFF
TGTGCCAGCAGCGGACTAGCGGAGAACACCGGGGAGCTGTTTTTT
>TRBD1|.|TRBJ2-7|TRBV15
CATSRGTGVAYEQYF
TGTGCCACCAGCAGGGGGACAGGGGTAGCCTACGAGCAGTACTTC
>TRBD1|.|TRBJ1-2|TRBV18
CASSQVTGARGYTF
TGTGCCAGCTCACAGGTGACAGGGGCCAGGGGCTACACCTTC
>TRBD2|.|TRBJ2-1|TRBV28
CASSLPSSGRPYNEQFF
TGTGCCAGCAGTTTACCCTCTAGCGGGAGGCCCTACAATGAGCAGTTCTTC
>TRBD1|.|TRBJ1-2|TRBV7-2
CASSSGTGTYGYTF
TGTGCCAGCAGCTCCGGGACAGGGACTTATGGCTACACCTTC
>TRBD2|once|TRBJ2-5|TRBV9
CASSVGGGGVWETQYF
TGTGCCAGCAGCGTAGGCGGGGGTGGAGTGTGGGAGACCCAGTACTTC
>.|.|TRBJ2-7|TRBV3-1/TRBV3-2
CASSPEDAAGEQYF
TGTGCCAGCAGCCCCGAGGACGCGGCGGGGGAGCAGTACTTC
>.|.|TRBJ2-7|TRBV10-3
CAISDQGIYEQYF
TGTGCCATCAGTGATCAGGGAATCTACGAGCAGTACTTC
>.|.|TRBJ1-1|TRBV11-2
CASRLGDGIGAFF
TGTGCCAGCAGGCTCGGGGATGGTATAGGAGCTTTCTTT
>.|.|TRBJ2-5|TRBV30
CAWRPSEGGGPSGTQYF
TGTGCCTGGCGCCCTTCAGAAGGGGGGGGCCCTTCCGGGACCCAGTACTTC
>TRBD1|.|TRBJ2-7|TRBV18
CASSPQGTGISYEQYF
TGTGCCAGCTCACCACAAGGGACAGGCATTTCCTACGAGCAGTACTTC
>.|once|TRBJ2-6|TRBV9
CASSVSSSGANVLTF
TGTGCCAGCAGCGTTAGTAGCTCTGGGGCCAACGTCCTGACTTTC
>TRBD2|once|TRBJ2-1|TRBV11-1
CASSLLAGVPNEQFF
TGTGCCAGCAGCTTACTAGCGGGAGTTCCCAATGAGCAGTTCTTC
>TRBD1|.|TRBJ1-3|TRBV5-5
CASSLGDREGNTIYF
TGTGCCAGCAGCTTGGGGGACAGGGAAGGAAACACCATATATTTT
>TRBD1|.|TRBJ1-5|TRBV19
CASSISEGQGQPQHF
TGTGCCAGTAGTATTAGTGAGGGACAGGGTCAGCCCCAGCATTTT
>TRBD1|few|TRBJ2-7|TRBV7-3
CASSPHNRGVYEQYF
TGTGCCAGCAGCCCGCACAACAGGGGGGTCTATGAGCAGTACTTC
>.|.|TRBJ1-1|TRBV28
CASSLWWGGEAEAFF
TGTGCCAGCAGTCTCTGGTGGGGGGGAGAGGCTGAAGCTTTCTTT
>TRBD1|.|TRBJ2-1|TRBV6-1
CASSVRDRAAGEQFF
TGTGCCAGCAGTGTACGGGACAGGGCGGCAGGTGAGCAGTTCTTC
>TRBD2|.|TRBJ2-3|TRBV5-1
CASSLEGLAGVDTQYF
TGCGCCAGCAGCTTGGAGGGACTAGCGGGAGTGGATACGCAGTATTTT
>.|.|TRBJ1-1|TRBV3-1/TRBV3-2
CASSPRGRSPEAFF
TGTGCCAGCAGCCCCCGGGGGAGGAGTCCTGAAGCTTTCTTT
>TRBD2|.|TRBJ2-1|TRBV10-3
CASLAGGSYNEQFF
TGTGCCAGCTTAGCGGGGGGCTCCTACAATGAGCAGTTCTTC
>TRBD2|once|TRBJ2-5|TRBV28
CASKGGWKTQYF
TGTGCCAGCAAGGGAGGGTGGAAGACCCAGTACTTC
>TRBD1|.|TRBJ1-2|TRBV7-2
CASSLEEGANGYGYTF
TGTGCCAGCAGCTTAGAGGAGGGGGCCAATGGATATGGCTACACCTTC
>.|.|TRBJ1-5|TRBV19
CASHGRSNQPQHF
TGTGCCAGTCATGGGAGAAGCAATCAGCCCCAGCATTTT
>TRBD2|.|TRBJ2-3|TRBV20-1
CSASKTSGGPPSTDTQYF
TGCAGTGCTAGTAAGACTAGCGGGGGGCCTCCTAGCACAGATACGCAGTATTTT